This T cell receptor beta chain came from a study of T cells in Graves' hyperthyroidism and ophthalmopathy. Study-wide points: Expanded thyroid clonotypes (above 0.001) were mostly also found in blood.

Pregnant or lactating patients were excluded, as were those with uncontrolled infection or other autoimmune disease. V lost 0 bases and J lost 0, with 12 bases in between. This CDR3 contains 16 residues. Germline loops: CDR1 LGHNA, CDR2 YNFKEQ. Researchers amplified the TCR beta CDR3 regions from RNA transcripts. The HTBI set primed first-round TCR CDR3 RT-PCR. TCRdb re-analysed the multiplex PCR reads in MiXCR, keeping a single row per CDR3 protein. Here the sample spans roughly 570,000 distinct CDR3 sequences, about 43% being singletons. There are many counts of this clonotype. The antigen is unknown.

The rearrangement links TRBV4-2 to TRBJ2-7; D assignment may be TRBD1 or TRBD2 (5 bases each). The receptor was derived from a woman between 18 and 29 years old with Graves' hyperthyroidism. The sequenced sample was peripheral blood or thyroid tissue (not recorded which). CDR3 nucleotides: TGTGCCAGCAGCCAAGATTATGTCGGGACCTCCTACGAGCAGTACTTC. As protein: CASSQDYVGTSYEQYF.